This T cell receptor beta chain comes out of a study of T cell responses to AZD1222 COVID-19 vaccine. Study overall: Some second doses came at about 4 weeks and others at about 12 weeks; these were pooled.

TCRdb's table, derived via immunoSEQ multiplex PCR, lists solely in-frame clones and lacks some. Altogether 95,000 to 150,000 clones are present, roughly 93% being singletons, with the ten largest covering 1.7%. Trimming took 0 bases from V and 4 from J; bases not matched to a gene: 8. This CDR3 contains 16 residues. Looked up from germline, CDR1 is SGDLS and CDR2 is YYNGEE. The chain employs TRBV9 and TRBJ1-2; 8 bases map to TRBD1. This sample comprised peripheral blood, obtained on day 0 of AZD1222 vaccination. The receptor's source is an adult in good health. CDR3 coding DNA: TGTGCCAGCAGCGTAGCTGCAGGGGGCCCCACCTATGGCTACACCTTC. The encoded protein is CASSVAAGGPTYGYTF.